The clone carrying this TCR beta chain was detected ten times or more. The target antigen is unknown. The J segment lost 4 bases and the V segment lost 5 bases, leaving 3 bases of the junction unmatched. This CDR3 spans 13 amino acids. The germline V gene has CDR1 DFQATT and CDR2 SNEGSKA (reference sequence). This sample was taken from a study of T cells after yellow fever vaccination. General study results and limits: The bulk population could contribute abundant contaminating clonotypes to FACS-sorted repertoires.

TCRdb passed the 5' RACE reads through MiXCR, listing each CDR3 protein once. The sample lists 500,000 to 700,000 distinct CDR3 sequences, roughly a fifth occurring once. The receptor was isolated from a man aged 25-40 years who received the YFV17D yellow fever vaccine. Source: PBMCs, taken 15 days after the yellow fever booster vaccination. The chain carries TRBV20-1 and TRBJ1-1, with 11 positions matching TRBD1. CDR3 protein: CSAPGTGGTEAFF. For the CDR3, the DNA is TGCAGTGCTCCCGGGACAGGGGGCACTGAAGCTTTCTTT.